The 32 T cell receptor beta chains below were found in one sample sequenced in a study of cytomegalovirus exposure and HLA in healthy donors. Primers included in the PCR were 60 Vbeta and 13 Jbeta primers. TCRdb's copy holds only in-frame clones and misses some; the assay was immunoSEQ multiplex PCR. The sample includes 80,000 to 100,000 clones, around 68% of them seen just once. Source material: PBMCs. The origin of the receptors is a woman in her 40s in good health and CMV-seropositive.

The rearrangement links TRBV5-6 to TRBJ1-5; 9 bases agree with TRBD1. The CDR3 extends over 15 amino acids. V shed 0 bases, J shed 5 bases, and the junction held 3 bases outside the gene matches. Germline-derived CDR1 and CDR2 are SGHDT and YYEEEE. The CDR3 loop is CASSLGGQGHQPQHF. The CDR3 DNA is TGTGCCAGCAGCTTGGGTGGACAGGGGCATCAGCCCCAGCATTTT.

CDR3 DNA sequence: TGTGCCATCATGCAGGGTGGAAAACTGTTTTTT. This codes for CAIMQGGKLFF. The chain couples TRBV10-3 to TRBJ1-4, with D tentatively TRBD1 (5 bases). Looked up from germline, CDR1 is ENHRY and CDR2 is SYGVKD. This CDR3 region has 11 residues. Between the trimmed V and J ends, which lost 7 bases and 10 bases, there was a span of 10 bases.

This clone appeared a few times. The chain recombines TRBV10-3 with TRBJ2-2; 15 bases map to TRBD2. The CDR3 consists of 18 residues. V lost 4 bases to trimming and J lost 6 bases; unmatched junction nucleotides: 9. Germline-derived CDR1 and CDR2 are ENHRY and SYGVKD. The CDR3 sequence: CAISGTSGRAMNSGELFF. The CDR3, as DNA: TGTGCCATCAGTGGGACTAGCGGGAGGGCCATGAATTCCGGGGAGCTGTTTTTT.

This clone appeared a few times. The CDR3 DNA reads TGTGCCAGTAGTATTATTTTTGGGGGCCACGAGCAGTACTTC. This encodes CASSIIFGGHEQYF. V gene TRBV19 combines with J gene TRBJ2-5; D is perhaps TRBD1 (6 bases). The J call may be in error: the DNA end matches TRBJ2-7 better. Germline V gene data show CDR1 as LNHDA and CDR2 as SQIVND (reference sequence). This CDR3 has 14 residues.

The chain is built from TRBV5-1 and TRBJ2-2; D is perhaps TRBD2 (6 bases). CDR3 length equals 15 residues. Trimming stripped 0 bases from V and 2 bases from J, with 8 bases between. CDR1 is SGHRS, CDR2 YFSETQ, per germline. CDR3 in DNA: TGCGCCAGCAGCTTGGCGGGACTTAACACCGGGGAGCTGTTTTTT. Translating it yields CASSLAGLNTGELFF. Filled out from reference TRBV5-1 and TRBJ2-2, the complete variable domain reads KAGVTQTPRYLIKTRGQQVTLSCSPISGHRSVSWYQQTPGQGLQFLFEYFSETQRNKGNFPGRFSGRQFSNSRSEMNVSTLELGDSALYLCASSLAGLNTGELFFGEGSRLTVL.

This clone was picked up one time. This chain uses TRBV28 with TRBJ1-5; the match to TRBD1 covers 7 bases. After removal of 2 bases from V and 6 bases from J, the junction contained 4 bases not matched to a gene. Germline V gene lookup returns CDR1 MDHEN and CDR2 SYDVKM. There are 14 residues in the CDR3. The CDR3 DNA is TGTGCCAGCAGTTTACGACAGGGAGGTCAGCCCCAGCATTTT. It is translated as CASSLRQGGQPQHF.

Only a few counts were recorded for this clone. CDR3 loop: CASSEFLGAIHEQYF. In DNA, the CDR3 is TGTGCCAGCAGTGAATTTCTAGGGGCCATACACGAGCAGTACTTC. J is TRBJ2-7 and V is TRBV25-1; tentative D call: TRBD1 (5 bases). In germline, CDR1 is MGHDK, CDR2 SYGVNS. V lost 1 base to trimming and J lost 5 bases, with 15 bases between them. The CDR3 length is 15 residues.

This clone occurred once. V is TRBV28 and J is TRBJ2-7, with 11 bases identical to TRBD1. The germline CDR1 and CDR2 sequences are MDHEN and SYDVKM. V was clipped by 2 bases and J by 7 bases; unmatched bases: 7. The CDR3 length is 15 residues. CDR3 DNA: TGTGCCAGCAGTTTAGGTGGACAGGGGGCGGAGGAGCAGTACTTC. Amino acid sequence: CASSLGGQGAEEQYF.

V and J are TRBV28 and TRBJ1-4; D may be TRBD1 (5 bases). The V end lost 3 bases, the J end lost 6 bases, and 5 bases lay between the germline ends. CDR1 is MDHEN and CDR2 is SYDVKM in the germline V gene. The CDR3 runs to 12 residues. CDR3 loop: CASSFRDEKLFF. The DNA for the CDR3 is TGTGCCAGCAGTTTCAGGGATGAAAAACTGTTTTTT. Drawing the rest from reference TRBV28 and TRBJ1-4, the complete variable domain is DVKVTQSSRYLVKRTGEKVFLECVQDMDHENMFWYRQDPGLGLRLIYFSYDVKMKEKGDIPEGYSVSREKKERFSLILESASTNQTSMYLCASSFRDEKLFFGSGTQLSVL.

The chain combines TRBV27 with TRBJ2-7; the D gene is possibly TRBD2 (6 bases). The CDR3 is made up of 15 amino acids. Germline V gives CDR1 MNHEY, CDR2 SMNVEV (reference sequence). V gave up 2 bases and J gave up 0 bases, with 11 bases separating them. The CDR3 bases are TGTGCCAGCAGTTTAGCGGGGTTGAGCTCCTACGAGCAGTACTTC. Amino acids: CASSLAGLSSYEQYF.

This rearrangement joins TRBV5-1 to TRBJ2-5, with 7 bases that match TRBD2. This CDR3 comprises 17 residues. The ends lost 5 bases at V and 2 bases at J; junction bases unmatched: 15. The germline V gene has CDR1 SGHRS and CDR2 YFSETQ. The CDR3 spells CASSIPFRDYPQETQYF. In DNA, the CDR3 is TGCGCCAGCAGTATACCCTTCCGGGACTACCCTCAAGAGACCCAGTACTTC. Together with reference TRBV5-1 and TRBJ2-5, the CDR3 gives the full variable domain: KAGVTQTPRYLIKTRGQQVTLSCSPISGHRSVSWYQQTPGQGLQFLFEYFSETQRNKGNFPGRFSGRQFSNSRSEMNVSTLELGDSALYLCASSIPFRDYPQETQYFGPGTRLLVL.

This clone occurred a few times. The J gene is TRBJ2-7, the V gene TRBV28, with 7 bases lining up with TRBD1. The CDR3 spans 16 residues. CDR1 MDHEN and CDR2 SYDVKM come from the germline V gene. V lost 5 bases and J lost 0; bases outside the gene matches: 10. The CDR3 reads CASSGTDRISSYEQYF. The CDR3 DNA is TGTGCCAGCAGTGGGACAGACAGAATCAGCTCCTACGAGCAGTACTTC.

The sample holds a few counts of this clone. The V and J genes are TRBV19 and TRBJ2-7; TRBD1 might be the D (5 bases). Germline lookup yields CDR1 LNHDA and CDR2 SQIVND (reference sequence). The CDR3 spans 13 residues. V lost 6 bases, J lost 4 bases, and 13 bases lay in between. CDR3 sequence reads: CASSPTVLYEQYF. CDR3 DNA sequence: TGTGCCAGTAGCCCGACAGTTCTATACGAGCAGTACTTC.

The table lists this clone with a few counts. The chain employs TRBV4-3 and TRBJ2-3; possibly TRBD2 for D (6 bases). The CDR3 consists of 16 residues. Germline assignment: CDR1 LGHNA and CDR2 YSLEER. Trimming removed 1 base at V and 2 bases at J, with 13 bases between. The CDR3 loop reads CASSQGSGRDTDTQYF. The CDR3 DNA reads as TGCGCCAGCAGCCAAGGGAGCGGGCGGGACACAGATACGCAGTATTTT.

The chain is built from TRBV7-2 and TRBJ1-4; D perhaps matches TRBD1 (5 bases). V lost 1 base and J lost 13, with 10 bases in between. Germline values: CDR1 SGHTA, CDR2 FQGNSA. The CDR3 totals 12 residues. DNA for the CDR3: TGTGCCAGCAGCTTAGAGGGACTTGGACTGTTTTTT. As protein: CASSLEGLGLFF.

The chain employs TRBV5-1 and TRBJ1-1; weak D call: TRBD1 (6 bases). With 0 bases removed from V and 1 base from J, the gap between germline ends came to 10 bases. Germline CDR1 SGHRS, CDR2 YFSETQ. The CDR3 extends over 15 amino acids. CDR3 region: CASSLAQGSNTEAFF. In DNA, the CDR3 is TGCGCCAGCAGCTTGGCCCAGGGGTCGAACACTGAAGCTTTCTTT.

Only one count was recorded for this clone. The rearrangement joins TRBV5-6 to TRBJ2-1; D is ambiguous. The V and J ends lost 1 base and 9 bases respectively, with 5 bases between them. Germline V gene lookup returns CDR1 SGHDT and CDR2 YYEEEE. The CDR3 spans 11 residues. DNA for the CDR3: TGTGCCAGCAGCTTGTTCGGTGAGCAGTTCTTC. Protein: CASSLFGEQFF.

J is TRBJ1-4 and V is TRBV4-3; the D gene is possibly TRBD1 (6 bases). This CDR3 comprises 14 residues. Germline V CDR1 and CDR2: LGHNA, YSLEER. V was cut by 1 base and J by 7 bases, with 10 bases left in between. This CDR3 reads CASSQAWTAEKLFF. CDR3 bases: TGCGCCAGCAGCCAAGCTTGGACAGCTGAAAAACTGTTTTTT.

This clone was observed a few times. DNA for the CDR3: TGTGCCAGCAGTGAACGGGTAGCGGGCTACAATGAGCAGTTCTTC. Protein: CASSERVAGYNEQFF. The chain links TRBV2 to TRBJ2-1; TRBD2 aligns across 7 bases. J was trimmed by 3 bases and V by 2 bases; bases with no gene match: 4. Germline CDR1 and CDR2: SNHLY and FYNNEI. CDR3 length: 15 amino acids.

The chain recombines TRBV28 with TRBJ1-1; D uncertain. CDR3 size: 12 residues. The V and J ends lost 3 bases and 11 bases respectively, with 13 bases between them. Germline CDR1 MDHEN, CDR2 SYDVKM. The CDR3 here is CASSFRLNGAFF. The CDR3 DNA is TGTGCCAGCAGTTTCAGGCTAAATGGGGCTTTCTTT.

This chain's CDR3 is CASSSHFPGAGMVYGYTF. The CDR3 bases are TGTGCCAGCAGCTCCCACTTCCCGGGAGCGGGAATGGTCTATGGCTACACCTTC. V is TRBV21-1 and J is TRBJ1-2. TRBV21-1 is a listed pseudogene. The CDR3 is 18 amino acids.

This clone was counted between two and nine times. V usage is TRBV11-3 and J usage is TRBJ2-1, with 8 bases that match TRBD2. Germline CDR1 and CDR2: SGHNT and YENEEA. The V segment lost 5 bases and the J segment 2 bases; nucleotides outside the gene matches: 5. The CDR3 runs to 15 residues. The chain's CDR3 is CASSLSGEPYNEQFF. The CDR3, as DNA: TGTGCCAGCAGCCTTAGCGGGGAACCCTACAATGAGCAGTTCTTC. The full variable domain, rest sourced from reference TRBV11-3 and TRBJ2-1, is EAGVVQSPRYKIIEKKQPVAFWCNPISGHNTLYWYLQNLGQGPELLIRYENEEAVDDSQLPKDRFSAERLKGVDSTLKIQPAELGDSAVYLCASSLSGEPYNEQFFGPGTRLTVL.

CDR3 sequence reads: CASGLGLGQGAGGYTF. The DNA for the CDR3 is TGTGCTAGTGGTTTGGGCCTCGGACAGGGGGCGGGTGGCTACACCTTC. The V call is TRBV12-5, the J call TRBJ1-2; the match to TRBD1 covers 11 bases. The CDR3 extends over 16 amino acids. Germline assignment: CDR1 LGHNT and CDR2 FRNRAP. The V and J ends lost 1 base and 7 bases, in that order; junction bases with no gene match: 8.

This rearrangement joins TRBV15 to TRBJ1-4, with D possibly matching TRBD1 (5 bases). In germline, CDR1 is LNHNV, CDR2 YYDKDF (reference sequence). This CDR3 has 15 amino acids. V lost 0 bases, J lost 8 bases, and 13 bases lay in between. The CDR3 sequence: CATSRDQGEGEKLFF. The CDR3 bases are TGTGCCACCAGCAGAGATCAAGGGGAAGGAGAAAAACTGTTTTTT.

The chain has TRBV28 and TRBJ2-1; TRBD2 matches at 7 bases. Germline assignment: CDR1 MDHEN and CDR2 SYDVKM. The CDR3 totals 13 residues. J gave up 3 bases and V 10 bases, and 6 bases lay outside the gene matches. CDR3 nucleotides: TGTGCCACGGGGGGAGGGGTCTACAATGAGCAGTTCTTC. Protein product: CATGGGVYNEQFF.

The CDR3 loop is CASGLTVRGRSAGYTF. CDR3 sequence (DNA): TGTGCTAGTGGTTTGACCGTGAGGGGGCGGTCAGCCGGCTACACCTTC. The chain couples TRBV12-5 to TRBJ1-2; 7 bases are shared with TRBD1. With 2 bases clipped from V and 8 bases from J, the junction kept 14 bases outside the gene matches. The CDR3 is 16 residues long. Germline V gives CDR1 LGHNT, CDR2 FRNRAP.

This chain uses TRBV19 with TRBJ1-2; the D gene is possibly TRBD1 (5 bases). Per the germline V gene, CDR1 is LNHDA and CDR2 is SQIVND (reference sequence). This CDR3 spans 15 amino acids. V was shortened by 7 bases and J by 0 bases, with 15 bases between the two germline ends. DNA for the CDR3: TGTGCCAGTACCCGGGCGGGGGACTCTAACTATGGCTACACCTTC. Protein sequence: CASTRAGDSNYGYTF.

The chain joins TRBV4-2 to TRBJ1-2; perhaps TRBD1 as D (6 bases). CDR1 is LGHNA and CDR2 is YNFKEQ in the germline V gene. The CDR3 loop spans 17 amino acids. V lost 0 bases and J 6 bases, leaving 20 bases between the germline ends. CDR3 loop: CASSQEVSGAGVHGYTF. As DNA, the CDR3 is TGTGCCAGCAGCCAAGAAGTTAGCGGGGCAGGGGTCCATGGCTACACCTTC.

This chain joins TRBV19 and TRBJ2-3; D might be TRBD1 (6 bases). CDR3 length equals 11 residues. V dropped 9 bases and J dropped 6 bases, with 10 bases sitting between them. The germline V gene has CDR1 LNHDA and CDR2 SQIVND (reference sequence). CDR3 loop: CAREDRDTQYF. CDR3 DNA sequence: TGTGCCAGAGAAGACAGGGATACGCAGTATTTT.

This clone was recorded a few times. The chain has TRBV9 and TRBJ2-5, with D tentatively TRBD1 (6 bases). With 3 bases removed from V and 5 bases from J, the gap between germline ends came to 20 bases. The CDR3 spans 16 residues. Germline CDR1 reads SGDLS; CDR2 reads YYNGEE. CDR3 sequence reads: CASSAPSQGPWETQYF. The CDR3 DNA reads as TGTGCCAGCAGCGCCCCGTCACAGGGACCTTGGGAGACCCAGTACTTC.

CDR3 amino acids: CASSAGGVQPQHF. CDR3 DNA: TGTGCCAGCAGTGCAGGGGGCGTTCAGCCCCAGCATTTT. This chain uses TRBV28 with TRBJ1-5; 8 bases map to TRBD1. Germline lookup yields CDR1 MDHEN and CDR2 SYDVKM. Trimming took 5 bases from V and 6 from J; bases not matched to a gene: 3. The CDR3 has 13 amino acids.

This clone was seen only a few times. V gene TRBV5-5 combines with J gene TRBJ1-1, with D unclear. Germline V lookup: CDR1 SGHKS, CDR2 YYEKEE (reference sequence). The ends were cut back, 4 bases at V and 0 bases at J, with 10 bases in the middle. CDR3 size: 14 residues. CDR3 in amino acids: CASSPQVMNTEAFF. The CDR3 DNA reads as TGTGCCAGCAGCCCCCAGGTCATGAACACTGAAGCTTTCTTT.